This T cell receptor beta chain was recovered during a study of shared clonotypes between healthy human individuals. For each subset, genomic DNA was distributed in equal portions over several immunoSEQ plates. The method was immunoSEQ multiplex PCR; TCRdb's version includes in-frame clones alone and lacks a portion of them. The sample yields about 2.2 million clones, about 94% seen once. Positively selected for CCR7, the CD45RO-negative cells used as naive CD8 cells excluded terminally differentiated effector memory CD45RA+ cells. General study findings and limits: Few donors limited the genetic and exposure-history diversity represented. Naive subsets generally had larger estimated richness than memory subsets.

A remark on this clone: What it binds is not known.

Trimming left V 4 bases short and J 8 bases short, with 28 bases between. Germline assignment: CDR1 SGHRS and CDR2 YFSETQ. The CDR3 contains 18 residues. Sequencing was carried out using naive CD8+ T cells from PBMCs. The receptor comes from a man aged 18 to 29 in good health. Some clones in this sample may be carry-over from other donors' samples. This rearrangement joins TRBV5-1 to TRBJ2-4, with D maybe TRBD2 (6 bases). The CDR3 DNA reads as TGCGCCAGCAGCCGGGGAGTCGGGTGGGGAGGCATAGAAGACATTCAGTACTTC. Its translation: CASSRGVGWGGIEDIQYF.